Sequencing of this T cell receptor (beta chain) was carried out in a study of radiation and T cells in renal cell carcinoma. The time point is: blood 4 weeks post-SBRT, at nephrectomy. The treatment was: 15 Gy SBRT to primary tumor, nephrectomy 4 weeks later. Radiation-treated patients gave blood at baseline, week 2 and week 4. The tumor was a clear cell renal cell carcinoma. CDR3 length: 10 residues. Germline assignment: CDR1 DFQATT and CDR2 SNEGSKA (reference sequence). Trimming took 6 bases from V and 17 from J, leaving 14 bases between them. Generated by immunoSEQ multiplex PCR, the TCRdb table keeps only in-frame clones and is missing some. This sample has approximately 80,000 clones, with about 89% found just once. Study-level findings and limits: In blood, top tumor clones expanded by 2 weeks, shrinking by 4. No pretreatment tumor biopsies were available for baseline clonotypes.

Details on this clone: What it binds is unknown.

The starting material was blood, obtained from a patient whose treatment included radiotherapy and nephrectomy. The sequence came from a woman aged 70-85 years with renal cell carcinoma. The V and J genes are TRBV20-1 and TRBJ1-6, with no clear D. The CDR3 protein is CSALGGQIHF. The CDR3 DNA reads TGCAGTGCGCTGGGAGGGCAAATCCACTTT.